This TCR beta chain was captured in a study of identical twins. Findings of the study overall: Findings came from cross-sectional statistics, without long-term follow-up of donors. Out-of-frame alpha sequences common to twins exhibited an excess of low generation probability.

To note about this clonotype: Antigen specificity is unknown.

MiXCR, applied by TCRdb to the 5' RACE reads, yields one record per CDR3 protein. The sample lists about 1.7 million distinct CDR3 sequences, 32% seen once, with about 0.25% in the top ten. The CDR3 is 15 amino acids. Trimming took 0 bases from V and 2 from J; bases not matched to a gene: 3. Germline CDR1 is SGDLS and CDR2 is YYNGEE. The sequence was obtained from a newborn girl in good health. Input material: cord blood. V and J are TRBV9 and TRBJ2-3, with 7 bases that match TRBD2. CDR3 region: CASSVASGFTDTQYF. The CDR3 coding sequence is TGTGCCAGCAGCGTAGCTAGCGGCTTCACAGATACGCAGTATTTT.